This T cell receptor beta chain is from a study of T cells in Graves' hyperthyroidism and ophthalmopathy. Notes on the study in general: The model foresaw ophthalmopathy a median roughly 6 months prior to onset.

RNA transcripts yielded amplified TCR beta CDR3 regions. The TCR CDR3 was amplified in a first-round RT-PCR using the HTBI primer set. In TCRdb, the multiplex PCR reads were re-called with MiXCR into one record per CDR3 protein. Among over 500,000 distinct CDR3 sequences listed, 15% to 20% were seen once. Clinical Activity Scores of at least 3, NOSPECS grades of at least 4 and durations under 3 months characterized ophthalmopathy patients. The V end was cut by 2 bases, the J end by 9 bases, with 4 bases between. Germline V gene data show CDR1 as MNHEY and CDR2 as SVGEGT. This CDR3 contains 11 residues. A remark on this clonotype: Antigen unknown.

The sequenced material came from blood. The TCR sequence derives from a woman in her thirties with Graves' ophthalmopathy. The genes are TRBV6-2 or TRBV6-3 and TRBJ2-2, with D hard to call. CDR3 nucleotides: TGTGCCAGCAGTTACGTAAGGGAGCTGTTTTTT. Translating it yields CASSYVRELFF.